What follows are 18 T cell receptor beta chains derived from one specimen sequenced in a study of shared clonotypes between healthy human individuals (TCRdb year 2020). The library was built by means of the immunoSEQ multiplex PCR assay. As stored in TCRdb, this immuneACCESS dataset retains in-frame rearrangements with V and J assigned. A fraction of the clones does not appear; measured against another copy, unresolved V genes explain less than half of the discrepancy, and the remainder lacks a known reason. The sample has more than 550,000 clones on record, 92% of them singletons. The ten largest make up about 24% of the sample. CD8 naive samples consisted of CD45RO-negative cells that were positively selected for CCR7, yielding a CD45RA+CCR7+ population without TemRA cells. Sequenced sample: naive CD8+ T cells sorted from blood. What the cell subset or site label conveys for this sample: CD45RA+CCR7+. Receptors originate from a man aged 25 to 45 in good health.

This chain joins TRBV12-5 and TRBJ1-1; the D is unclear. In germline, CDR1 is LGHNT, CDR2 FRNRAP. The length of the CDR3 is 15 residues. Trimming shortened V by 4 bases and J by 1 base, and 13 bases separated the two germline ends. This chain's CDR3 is CASGYGIYQNTEAFF. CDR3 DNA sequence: TGTGCTAGTGGTTATGGCATCTACCAGAACACTGAAGCTTTCTTT.

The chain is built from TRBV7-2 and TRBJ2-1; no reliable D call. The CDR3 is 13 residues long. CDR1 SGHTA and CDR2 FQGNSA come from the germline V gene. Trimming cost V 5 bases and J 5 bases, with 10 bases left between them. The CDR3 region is CASSPLTDNEQFF. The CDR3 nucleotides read TGTGCCAGCAGCCCTCTGACGGACAATGAGCAGTTCTTC.

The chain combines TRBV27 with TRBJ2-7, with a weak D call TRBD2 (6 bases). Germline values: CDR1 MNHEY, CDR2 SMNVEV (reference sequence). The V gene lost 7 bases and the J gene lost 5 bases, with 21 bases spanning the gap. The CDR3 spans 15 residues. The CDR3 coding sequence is TGTGCCAGCAAAAACCGGGGGTACATCGGGGACGAGCAGTACTTC. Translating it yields CASKNRGYIGDEQYF.

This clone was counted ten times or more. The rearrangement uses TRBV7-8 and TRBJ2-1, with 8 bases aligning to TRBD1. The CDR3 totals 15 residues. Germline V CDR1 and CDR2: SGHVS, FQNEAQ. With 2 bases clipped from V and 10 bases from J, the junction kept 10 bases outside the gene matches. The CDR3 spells CASSLMTGATDEQFF. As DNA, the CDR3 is TGTGCCAGCAGCTTAATGACAGGGGCCACAGACGAGCAGTTCTTC.

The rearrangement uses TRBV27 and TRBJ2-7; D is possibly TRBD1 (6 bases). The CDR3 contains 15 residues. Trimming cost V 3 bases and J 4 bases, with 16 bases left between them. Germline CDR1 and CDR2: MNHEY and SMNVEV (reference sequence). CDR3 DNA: TGTGCCAGCAGTTTCTCCGGGACATATTTATACGAGCAGTACTTC. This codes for CASSFSGTYLYEQYF.

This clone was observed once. The chain's CDR3 is CASSLLGRGYTDTQYF. DNA of the CDR3: TGCGCCAGCAGCTTGCTCGGGAGGGGATACACAGATACGCAGTATTTT. The chain employs TRBV5-1 and TRBJ2-3; 8 bases are a match to TRBD2. The J segment lost 2 bases and the V segment lost 1 base, leaving 6 bases of the junction unmatched. Germline CDR1 and CDR2: SGHRS and YFSETQ. The CDR3 loop spans 16 amino acids.

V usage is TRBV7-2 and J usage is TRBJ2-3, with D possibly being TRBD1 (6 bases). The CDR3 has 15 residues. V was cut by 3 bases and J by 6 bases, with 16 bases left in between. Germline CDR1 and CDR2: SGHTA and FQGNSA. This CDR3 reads CASSFVLQGWDTQYF. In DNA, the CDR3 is TGTGCCAGCAGCTTTGTGCTGCAGGGGTGGGATACGCAGTATTTT.

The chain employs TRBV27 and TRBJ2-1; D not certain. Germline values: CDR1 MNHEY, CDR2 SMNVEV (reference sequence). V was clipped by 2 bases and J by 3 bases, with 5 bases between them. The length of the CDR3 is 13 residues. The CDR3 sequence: CASSLEIYNEQFF. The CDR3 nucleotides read TGTGCCAGCAGTTTAGAGATCTACAATGAGCAGTTCTTC.

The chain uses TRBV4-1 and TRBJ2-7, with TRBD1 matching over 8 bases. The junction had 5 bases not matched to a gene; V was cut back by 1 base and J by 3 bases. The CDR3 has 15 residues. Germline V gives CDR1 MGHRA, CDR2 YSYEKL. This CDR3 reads CASSQGGTGGYEQYF. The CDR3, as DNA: TGCGCCAGCAGCCAAGGAGGCACAGGGGGCTACGAGCAGTACTTC.

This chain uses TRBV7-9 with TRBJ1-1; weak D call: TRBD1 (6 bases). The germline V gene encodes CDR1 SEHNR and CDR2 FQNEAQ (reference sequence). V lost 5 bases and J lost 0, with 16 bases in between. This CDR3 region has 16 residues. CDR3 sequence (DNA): TGTGCCAGCAGCCCTCCGGACAGAACAATGAACACTGAAGCTTTCTTT. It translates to CASSPPDRTMNTEAFF.

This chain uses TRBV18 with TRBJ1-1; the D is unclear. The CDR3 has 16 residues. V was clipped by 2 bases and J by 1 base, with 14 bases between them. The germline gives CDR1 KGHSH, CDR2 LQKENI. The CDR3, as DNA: TGTGCCAGCTCACCAAACAGCCACCTACAGAACACTGAAGCTTTCTTT. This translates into CASSPNSHLQNTEAFF.

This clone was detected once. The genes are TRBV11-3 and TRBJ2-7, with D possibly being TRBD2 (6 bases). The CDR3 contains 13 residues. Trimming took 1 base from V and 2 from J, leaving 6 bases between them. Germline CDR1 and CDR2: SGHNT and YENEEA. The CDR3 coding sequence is TGTGCCAGCAGCTTAGCTAGCGCCTACGAGCAGTACTTC. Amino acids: CASSLASAYEQYF. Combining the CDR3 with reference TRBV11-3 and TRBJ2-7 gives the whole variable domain EAGVVQSPRYKIIEKKQPVAFWCNPISGHNTLYWYLQNLGQGPELLIRYENEEAVDDSQLPKDRFSAERLKGVDSTLKIQPAELGDSAVYLCASSLASAYEQYFGPGTRLTVT.

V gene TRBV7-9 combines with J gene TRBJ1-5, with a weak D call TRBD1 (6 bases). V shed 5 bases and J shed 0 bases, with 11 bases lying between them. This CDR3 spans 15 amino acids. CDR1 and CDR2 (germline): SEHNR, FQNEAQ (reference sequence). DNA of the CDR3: TGTGCCAGCAGCAAACAGGGTAATAGCAATCAGCCCCAGCATTTT. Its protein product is CASSKQGNSNQPQHF.

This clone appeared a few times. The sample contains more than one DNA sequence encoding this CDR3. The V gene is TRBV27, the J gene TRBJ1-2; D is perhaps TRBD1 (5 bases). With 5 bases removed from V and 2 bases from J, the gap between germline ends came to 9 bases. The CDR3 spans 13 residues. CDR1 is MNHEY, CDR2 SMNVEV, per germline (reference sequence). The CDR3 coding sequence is TGTGCCAGCAGTCTGGGGGTGAACTATGGCTACACCTTC. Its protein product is CASSLGVNYGYTF.

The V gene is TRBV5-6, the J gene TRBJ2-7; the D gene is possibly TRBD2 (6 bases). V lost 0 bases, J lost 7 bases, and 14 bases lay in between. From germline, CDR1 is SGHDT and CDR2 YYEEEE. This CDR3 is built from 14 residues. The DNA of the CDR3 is TGTGCCAGCAGCTTGGCCGGGACTCGCTGGGAGCAGTACTTC. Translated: CASSLAGTRWEQYF.

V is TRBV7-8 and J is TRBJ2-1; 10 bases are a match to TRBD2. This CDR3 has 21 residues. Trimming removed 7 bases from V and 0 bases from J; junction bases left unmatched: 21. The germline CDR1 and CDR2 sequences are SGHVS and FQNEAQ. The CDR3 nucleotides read TGTGCCAGCACCCTCCTAGCCATTCTAGCGGGAGCTATCCCCTCCTACAATGAGCAGTTCTTC. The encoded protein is CASTLLAILAGAIPSYNEQFF.

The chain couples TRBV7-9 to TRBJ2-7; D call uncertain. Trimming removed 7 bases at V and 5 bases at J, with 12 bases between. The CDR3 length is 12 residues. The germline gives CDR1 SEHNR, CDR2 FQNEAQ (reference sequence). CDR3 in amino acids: CASTDFLNEQYF. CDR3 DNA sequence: TGTGCCAGCACTGACTTTTTAAACGAGCAGTACTTC.

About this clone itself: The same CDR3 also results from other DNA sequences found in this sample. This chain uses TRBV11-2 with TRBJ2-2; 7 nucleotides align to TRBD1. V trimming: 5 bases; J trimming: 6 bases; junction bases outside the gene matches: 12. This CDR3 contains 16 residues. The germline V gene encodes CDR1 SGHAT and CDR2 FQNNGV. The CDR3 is CASSRGAGGRAGELFF. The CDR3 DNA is TGTGCCAGCAGCCGAGGGGCAGGGGGTCGGGCCGGGGAGCTGTTTTTT.